This TCR beta chain was obtained from a study of vaccination and CD4 T cells after COVID-19. Germline V gives CDR1 KGHSH, CDR2 LQKENI. V lost 1 base, J lost 3 bases, and 6 bases lay in between. This CDR3 comprises 13 residues. The treatment here: approximately nine-day PBMC culture with coronavirus spike peptide pools or control peptides (ViraFEST assay). The Oncomine TCR Beta short-read assay generated sequence data from the DNA of cultured CD4+ T cells. Genomic DNA was isolated from CD4+ T cells that had been cultured. Each CDR3 protein is one row after TCRdb ran MiXCR on the PCR reads. The sample yields some 4,600 distinct CDR3 sequences, roughly a fifth seen once. A word on this clonotype: The antigen remains unidentified.

The gene calls are TRBV18 and TRBJ1-2, with D uncertain. Sequencing was done on a sample of CD4+ T cells from blood, cultured in vitro. This clonotype originated in a human donor who had recovered from COVID-19. CDR3: CASSPQTDYGYTF. Written as DNA, the CDR3 is TGTGCCAGCTCACCACAAACGGACTATGGCTACACCTTC.